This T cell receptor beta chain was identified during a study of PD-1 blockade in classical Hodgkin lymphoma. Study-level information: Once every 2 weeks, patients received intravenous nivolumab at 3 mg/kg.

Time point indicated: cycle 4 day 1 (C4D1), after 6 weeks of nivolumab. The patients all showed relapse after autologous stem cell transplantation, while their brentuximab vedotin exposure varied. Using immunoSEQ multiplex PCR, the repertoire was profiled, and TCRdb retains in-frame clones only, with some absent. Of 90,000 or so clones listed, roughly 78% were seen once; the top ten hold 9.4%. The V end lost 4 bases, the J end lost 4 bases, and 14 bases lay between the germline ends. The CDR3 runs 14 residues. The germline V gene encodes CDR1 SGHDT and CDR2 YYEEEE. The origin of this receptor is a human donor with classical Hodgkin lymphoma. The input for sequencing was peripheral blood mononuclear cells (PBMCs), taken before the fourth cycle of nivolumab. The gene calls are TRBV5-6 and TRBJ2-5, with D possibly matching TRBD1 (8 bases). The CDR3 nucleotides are TGTGCCAGCAGCCCGACAGGGGAGGGAGAGACCCAGTACTTC. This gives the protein CASSPTGEGETQYF.